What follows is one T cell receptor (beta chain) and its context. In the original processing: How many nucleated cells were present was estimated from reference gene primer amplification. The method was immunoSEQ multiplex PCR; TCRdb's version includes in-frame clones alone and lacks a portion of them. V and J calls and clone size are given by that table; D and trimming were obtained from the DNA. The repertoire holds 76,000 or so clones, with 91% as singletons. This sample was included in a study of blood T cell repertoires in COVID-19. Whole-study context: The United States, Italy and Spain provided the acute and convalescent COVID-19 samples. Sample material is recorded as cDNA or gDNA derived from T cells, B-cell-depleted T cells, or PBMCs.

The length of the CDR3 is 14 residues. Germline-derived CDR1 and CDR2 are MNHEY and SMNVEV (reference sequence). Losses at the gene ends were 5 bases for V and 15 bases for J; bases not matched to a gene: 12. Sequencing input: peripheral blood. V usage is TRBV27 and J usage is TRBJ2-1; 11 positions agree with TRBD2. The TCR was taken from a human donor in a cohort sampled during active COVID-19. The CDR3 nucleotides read TGTGCCAGCAGTCTCCACCGACTAGCGGGGACGGGGTTCTTC. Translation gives CASSLHRLAGTGFF.